A selection of T cell receptor beta chains follows, all from one sample in a study of control samples from healthy donors and cancer patients. The protocol was immunoSEQ multiplex PCR, while the TCRdb copy is restricted to in-frame clones and leaves out a portion. There are around 100,000 clones in the sample; around 88% occur only once, and 12% to 15% lies in the top ten. The specimen was blood. The receptors shown here come from a man aged 25 to 40 in good health. The CDR3 runs from the conserved cysteine through the conserved F or W. Fields, in order: clone size, V gene, D gene, J gene, CDR3 DNA, CDR3 protein. The D gene is left open where the match is weak. Some rows have no size entry. The others give once, few or many, or a class for an expanded clone.

NA	TRBV24-1	NA	TRBJ2-1	TGTGCCACCAGTGATAGGCAGGGGAGCAATGAGCAGTTCTTC	CATSDRQGSNEQFF
NA	TRBV12-5	NA	TRBJ2-1	TGTGCTAGTGGTTCTGACTGGGGTGCGCAGTTCTTC	CASGSDWGAQFF
NA	TRBV11-2	NA	TRBJ2-3	TGTGCCAGCAGCTTGTTGGGGAAGGATACGCAGTATTTT	CASSLLGKDTQYF
NA	TRBV5-1	NA	TRBJ1-6	TGCGCCAGCACGTCTGACCGGGCCCAAAATTCACCCCTCCACTTT	CASTSDRAQNSPLHF
NA	TRBV6-1	TRBD1	TRBJ1-6	TGTGCCAGCAGTGAAGGCTTCGGGACAGGGGATTCACCCCTCCACTTT	CASSEGFGTGDSPLHF
NA	TRBV7-3	NA	TRBJ1-2	TGTGCCAGCAGCTTAAGTGGAGGACCGACCTATGGCTACACCTTC	CASSLSGGPTYGYTF
NA	TRBV7-9	NA	TRBJ2-3	TGTGCCAGCAGCCGAAGGGCAGGGAACACAGATACGCAGTATTTT	CASSRRAGNTDTQYF
once	TRBV7-8	TRBD2	TRBJ2-2	TGTGCCAGCAGCTTTGGAGCGGGACCCTACACCGGGGAGCTGTTTTTT	CASSFGAGPYTGELFF
NA	TRBV6-5	TRBD2	TRBJ2-1	TGTGCCAGCTTATCCGGGACTAGCGGGTTTAATGAGCAGTTCTTC	CASLSGTSGFNEQFF
NA	TRBV12-3/TRBV12-4	NA	TRBJ2-7	TGTGCCAGCAGTCCCCGAGGAGATTACGAGCAGTACTTC	CASSPRGDYEQYF
NA	TRBV19	NA	TRBJ2-7	TGTGCCAGTAGTCCTAGTTCGGCAGGTTTCTACGAGCAGTACTTC	CASSPSSAGFYEQYF
NA	TRBV5-6	NA	TRBJ2-6	TGTGCCAGCAGCCCAGGGGTGTCGGCCCGTGGGGCCAACGTCCTGACTTTC	CASSPGVSARGANVLTF
few	TRBV15	NA	TRBJ2-7	TGTGCCACCAGCAGAGCTCGGGGGTCCTACGAGCAGTACTTC	CATSRARGSYEQYF
NA	TRBV27	NA	TRBJ2-7	TGTGCCAGCACGGTAAAAGGCGGGCAGGGCAGCGAGCAGTACTTC	CASTVKGGQGSEQYF
NA	TRBV3-1/TRBV3-2	NA	TRBJ1-1	TGTGCCAGCAGCCAAGACGAGGGAATGAACACTGAAGCTTTCTTT	CASSQDEGMNTEAFF
NA	TRBV24-1	NA	TRBJ2-1	TGTGCCACCAGTGATTTAGACTACTCCGGCGCGTTCTTC	CATSDLDYSGAFF
NA	TRBV2	NA	TRBJ2-7	TGTGCCAGCGGACCGCAGGGGGGCACCTACGAGCAGTACTTC	CASGPQGGTYEQYF
NA	TRBV27	TRBD2	TRBJ2-3	TGTGCCAGCAGTAACGGGAGGGCCTCGTATAGCACAGATACGCAGTATTTT	CASSNGRASYSTDTQYF
NA	TRBV28	NA	TRBJ2-7	TGTGCCAGCAGTTCCTCGATGTACGAGCAGTACTTC	CASSSSMYEQYF
NA	TRBV23-1	NA	TRBJ2-2	TGCGCCAGCAGTCAGTTATTACATACCGGGGAGCTGTTTTTT	CASSQLLHTGELFF
once	TRBV19	NA	TRBJ2-3	TGTGCCAGTAGTATAGATCGGGGCCTCACAGATACGCAGTATTTT	CASSIDRGLTDTQYF
NA	TRBV4-3	NA	TRBJ1-2	TGCGCCAGCAGCCAAGGGACTTTCACGGGTGGCTACACCTTC	CASSQGTFTGGYTF
NA	TRBV5-1	NA	TRBJ1-4	TGCGCCAGCAGCCCTCGGGGACCAACTAATGAAAAACTGTTTTTT	CASSPRGPTNEKLFF
once	TRBV7-9	NA	TRBJ2-7	TGTGCCAGCAGCTTGGGGGTCAACTCCTACGAGCAGTACTTC	CASSLGVNSYEQYF
NA	TRBV7-3	TRBD2	TRBJ2-1	TGTGCCAGCAGTGGGGCGCCGGGACTAGCGGGGAAGCAGTTCTTC	CASSGAPGLAGKQFF
NA	TRBV7-6	TRBD1	TRBJ1-1	TGTGCCAGCAGCTTAGGCCCCGGGACAGGGGCTGAAGCTTTCTTT	CASSLGPGTGAEAFF
once	TRBV2	NA	TRBJ2-1	TGTGCCAGCAGTACTATCCCATTAGAAGAGCAGTTCTTC	CASSTIPLEEQFF
NA	TRBV15	NA	TRBJ1-6	TGTGCCACCAGCGAAAGAGGAGGTCCTGGTTCACCCCTCCACTTT	CATSERGGPGSPLHF
NA	TRBV11-2	NA	TRBJ2-5	TGTGCCAGCAGCTTAGAACCGGGCAACCAAGAGACCCAGTACTTC	CASSLEPGNQETQYF
once	TRBV21-1	NA	TRBJ1-5	TGTGCCAGCAGCAAAAAGGAGGCGGGGGACAGGGGAAATCAGCCCCAGCATTTT	CASSKKEAGDRGNQPQHF
NA	TRBV6-5	TRBD1	TRBJ2-1	TGTGCCAGTGGGGACAGATTAAACAATGAGCAGTTCTTC	CASGDRLNNEQFF